This passage covers 5 T cell receptor beta chains from one sample sequenced in a study of OX40 agonist ivuxolimab in advanced cancers. Profiled with immunoSEQ multiplex PCR; TCRdb holds only in-frame clones, not every one. In the table there are 80,000 to 100,000 clones, roughly 90% of which are singletons. The material was CD4+ or CD8+ T cells sorted from blood, obtained in a trial of the OX40 agonist ivuxolimab. The origin of the receptors is an adult with an advanced solid tumor such as melanoma, head and neck, liver or kidney cancer.

The V call is TRBV19, the J call TRBJ2-7; 10 bases are shared with TRBD1. From germline, CDR1 is LNHDA and CDR2 SQIVND (reference sequence). The CDR3 runs 14 residues. V dropped 5 bases and J dropped 4; count of bases not matched to a gene: 5. The CDR3 nucleotides are TGTGCCAGTAGTTCCAGGACAGGGGGTTACGAGCAGTACTTC. Amino acid sequence: CASSSRTGGYEQYF. The whole variable domain, filled in from reference TRBV19 and TRBJ2-7, reads DGGITQSPKYLFRKEGQNVTLSCEQNLNHDAMYWYRQDPGQGLRLIYYSQIVNDFQKGDIAEGYSVSREKKESFPLTVTSAQKNPTAFYLCASSSRTGGYEQYFGPGTRLTVT.

This clone was detected a few times. The chain recombines TRBV7-2 with TRBJ1-6; 8 nucleotides match TRBD1. The germline V gene encodes CDR1 SGHTA and CDR2 FQGNSA. Trimming cost V 2 bases and J 12 bases; bases outside gene matches: 9. CDR3 length: 15 residues. CDR3 nucleotide sequence: TGTGCCAGCAGCTTACGCGTAACGACAGGGGAACCCCTCCACTTT. It specifies CASSLRVTTGEPLHF.

V gene TRBV19 combines with J gene TRBJ2-5; 7 bases are shared with TRBD1. The CDR3 length is 14 residues. CDR1 is LNHDA, CDR2 SQIVND, per germline (reference sequence). Losses at the gene ends were 3 bases for V and 2 bases for J; bases not matched to a gene: 3. As DNA, the CDR3 is TGTGCCAGTAGTATGGGACAGACACAAGAGACCCAGTACTTC. Its protein is CASSMGQTQETQYF.

The V gene is TRBV9, the J gene TRBJ2-1; 13 bases are shared with TRBD2. The germline CDR1 and CDR2 sequences are SGDLS and YYNGEE. The CDR3 has 21 amino acids. The junction had 18 bases not matched to a gene; V was cut back by 4 bases and J by 2 bases. The CDR3 spells CASSPGGGLAGVRWPYNEQFF. The CDR3 DNA reads as TGTGCCAGCAGCCCTGGGGGAGGACTAGCGGGGGTTCGTTGGCCCTACAATGAGCAGTTCTTC. Full variable domain (rest looked up from reference TRBV9 and TRBJ2-1): DSGVTQTPKHLITATGQRVTLRCSPRSGDLSVYWYQQSLDQGLQFLIQYYNGEERAKGNILERFSAQQFPDLHSELNLSSLELGDSALYFCASSPGGGLAGVRWPYNEQFFGPGTRLTVL.

The chain is built from TRBV4-3 and TRBJ1-1, with TRBD1 as a possible D gene (5 bases). Trimming left V 0 bases short and J 4 bases short, with 15 bases between. Per germline, CDR1 LGHNA and CDR2 YSLEER. There are 16 residues in the CDR3. CDR3 in DNA: TGCGCCAGCAGCCAAGAGAGGCCAGGGTCGGGCACTGAAGCTTTCTTT. Protein: CASSQERPGSGTEAFF.